Given below is one T cell receptor beta chain in context. As yet, its antigen is unknown. The record originates from a study of T cells after yellow fever vaccination. About the study: When fractions had low cell numbers, they were prepared with SMART-Seq v4 Ultra Low Input.

Researchers made TCR cDNA using 5'RACE template switching, and this step added a universal primer site and UMIs. TCRdb re-analysed the 5' RACE reads in MiXCR, keeping a single row per CDR3 protein. The table records around 310,000 distinct CDR3 sequences, approximately 3.9% of them present only once. Whole-study findings and limits: Re-detected after boosting: most primary clones, 96% of CD4 and 80% to 90% of CD8. Overlap between CD4 and CD8 compartments was detected for a small share of clonotypes.

This CDR3 is built from 15 residues. V lost 7 bases, J lost 5 bases, and 11 bases stayed unmatched. The germline V gene has CDR1 MNHEY and CDR2 SVGAGI. The specimen comprised PBMCs, sampled 5 days after the yellow fever booster vaccination. This receptor was obtained from a man younger than 35 who received the YFV17D yellow fever vaccine. The chain recombines TRBV6-5 with TRBJ2-1, with TRBD2 matching over 7 bases. The CDR3 region is CASTPSSGPDNEQFF. DNA of the CDR3: TGTGCCAGCACCCCGTCTAGCGGTCCAGACAATGAGCAGTTCTTC.